The TCR beta chain under discussion was sequenced for a study of shared clonotypes between healthy human individuals. Overall study context: Three plates were used per donor for CD4 naive, three for CD4 memory, two for CD8 naive and one for CD8 memory.

The germline gives CDR1 SNHLY, CDR2 FYNNEI. The CDR3 loop spans 17 amino acids. The V gene end was trimmed by 6 bases and the J gene end by 1 base; junction bases not matched to a gene: 11. The input for sorted-subset replicate PCRs was about 200 ng DNA, about 30,000 T cell genomes. TCRdb's copy holds only in-frame clones and misses some; the assay was immunoSEQ multiplex PCR. The table includes over 2,000,000 clones, around 93% detected once. Naive-designated CD8 cells lacked CD45RO, were positively enriched for CCR7, and omitted terminally differentiated effector memory CD45RA+ cells. Free of recent acute infections or vaccinations, the donors were healthy HIV-negative adults.

This rearrangement joins TRBV2 to TRBJ2-2; 7 bases line up with TRBD2. The sample was naive CD8+ T cells from PBMCs. The source of this sequence is a man aged 18-30 years in good health. Some clones in this sample may be carry-over from other donors' samples. CDR3 residues: CASRLASGIQNTGELFF. CDR3 nucleotides: TGTGCCAGCAGGTTGGCTAGCGGAATTCAGAACACCGGGGAGCTGTTTTTT.